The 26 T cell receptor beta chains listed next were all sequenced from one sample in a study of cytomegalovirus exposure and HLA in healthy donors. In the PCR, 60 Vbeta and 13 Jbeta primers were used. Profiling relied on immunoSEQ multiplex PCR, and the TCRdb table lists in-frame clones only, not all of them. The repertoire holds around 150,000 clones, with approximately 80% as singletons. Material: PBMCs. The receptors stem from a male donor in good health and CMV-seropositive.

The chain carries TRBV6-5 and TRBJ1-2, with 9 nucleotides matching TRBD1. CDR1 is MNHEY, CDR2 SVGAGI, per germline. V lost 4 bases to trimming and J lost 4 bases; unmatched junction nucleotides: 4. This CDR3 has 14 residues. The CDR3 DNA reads TGTGCCAGCAGTTCCCGGACAGGGGCCTATGGCTACACCTTC. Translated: CASSSRTGAYGYTF.

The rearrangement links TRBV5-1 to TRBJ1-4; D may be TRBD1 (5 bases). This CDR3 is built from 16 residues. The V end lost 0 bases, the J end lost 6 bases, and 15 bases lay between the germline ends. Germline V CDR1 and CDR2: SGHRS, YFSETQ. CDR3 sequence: CASSLGRRGLDEKLFF. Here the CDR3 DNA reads TGCGCCAGCAGCTTGGGTCGGAGGGGCCTTGATGAAAAACTGTTTTTT.

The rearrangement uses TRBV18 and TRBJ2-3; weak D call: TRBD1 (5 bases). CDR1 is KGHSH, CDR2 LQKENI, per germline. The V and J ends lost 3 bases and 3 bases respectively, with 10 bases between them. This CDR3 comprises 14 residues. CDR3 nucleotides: TGTGCCAGCTCACCTAACAGACAGACAGATACGCAGTATTTT. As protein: CASSPNRQTDTQYF.

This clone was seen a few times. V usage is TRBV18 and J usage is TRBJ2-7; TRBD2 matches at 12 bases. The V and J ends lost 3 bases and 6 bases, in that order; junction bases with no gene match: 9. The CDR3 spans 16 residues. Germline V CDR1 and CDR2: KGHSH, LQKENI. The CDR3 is CASSPRASGGAVEQYF. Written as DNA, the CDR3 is TGTGCCAGCTCACCCAGGGCTAGCGGGGGGGCCGTCGAGCAGTACTTC.

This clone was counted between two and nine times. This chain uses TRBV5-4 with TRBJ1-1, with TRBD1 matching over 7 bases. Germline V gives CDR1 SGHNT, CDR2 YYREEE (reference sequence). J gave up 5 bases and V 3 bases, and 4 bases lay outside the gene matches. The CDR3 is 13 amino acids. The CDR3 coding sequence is TGTGCCAGCAGCTACAGGGGAAGAACTGAAGCTTTCTTT. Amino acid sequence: CASSYRGRTEAFF. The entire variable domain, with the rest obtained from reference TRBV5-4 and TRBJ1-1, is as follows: ETGVTQSPTHLIKTRGQQVTLRCSSQSGHNTVSWYQQALGQGPQFIFQYYREEENGRGNFPPRFSGLQFPNYSSELNVNALELDDSALYLCASSYRGRTEAFFGQGTRLTVV.

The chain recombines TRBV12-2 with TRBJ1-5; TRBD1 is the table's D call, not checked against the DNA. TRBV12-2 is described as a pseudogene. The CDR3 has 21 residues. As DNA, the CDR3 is TGTGCAAGTCGCTTAGGTGAGTTGGACAGGGCAAAAGGGGGGTGCAATCAGCCCCAGCATTTT. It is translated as CASRLGELDRAKGGCNQPQHF.

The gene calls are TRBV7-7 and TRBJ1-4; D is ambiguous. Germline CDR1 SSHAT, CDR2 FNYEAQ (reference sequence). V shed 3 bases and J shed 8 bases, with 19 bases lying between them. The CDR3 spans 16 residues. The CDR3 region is CASSLGSAGGGEKLFF. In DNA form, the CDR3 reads TGTGCCAGCAGCTTGGGCTCAGCGGGTGGAGGAGAAAAACTGTTTTTT.

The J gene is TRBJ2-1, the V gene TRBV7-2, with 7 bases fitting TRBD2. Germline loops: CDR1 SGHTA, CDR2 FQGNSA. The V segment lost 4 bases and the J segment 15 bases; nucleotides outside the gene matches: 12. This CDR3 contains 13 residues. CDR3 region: CASSSYKTERGFF. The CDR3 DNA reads TGTGCCAGCAGCTCGTATAAAACCGAGCGGGGGTTCTTC.

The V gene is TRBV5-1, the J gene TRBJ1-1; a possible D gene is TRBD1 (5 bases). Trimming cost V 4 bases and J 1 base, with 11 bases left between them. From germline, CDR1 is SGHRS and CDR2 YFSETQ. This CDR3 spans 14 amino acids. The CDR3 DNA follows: TGCGCCAGCAGCGCTTGGAGGGGGAACACTGAAGCTTTCTTT. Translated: CASSAWRGNTEAFF.

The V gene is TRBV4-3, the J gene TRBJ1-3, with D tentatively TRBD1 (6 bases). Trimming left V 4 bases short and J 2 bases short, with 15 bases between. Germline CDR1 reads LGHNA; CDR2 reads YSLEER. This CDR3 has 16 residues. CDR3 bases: TGCGCCAGCAGCCGATTAGTACAGGGAACTGGAAACACCATATATTTT. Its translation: CASSRLVQGTGNTIYF.

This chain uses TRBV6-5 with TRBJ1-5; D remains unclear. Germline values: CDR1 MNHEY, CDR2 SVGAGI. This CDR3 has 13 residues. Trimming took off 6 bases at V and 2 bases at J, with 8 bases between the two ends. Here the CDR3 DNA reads TGTGCCAGCAGGGCAGCGGGCAATCAGCCCCAGCATTTT. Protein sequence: CASRAAGNQPQHF.

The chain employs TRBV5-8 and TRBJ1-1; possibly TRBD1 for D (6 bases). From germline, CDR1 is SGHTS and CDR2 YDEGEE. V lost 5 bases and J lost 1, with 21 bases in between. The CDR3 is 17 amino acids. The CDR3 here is CASSPAGGRSGNTEAFF. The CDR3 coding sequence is TGTGCCAGCAGTCCGGCGGGGGGCAGGTCGGGGAACACTGAAGCTTTCTTT. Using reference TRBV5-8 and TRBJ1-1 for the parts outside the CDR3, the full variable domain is EAGVTQSPTHLIKTRGQQATLRCSPISGHTSVYWYQQALGLGLQFLLWYDEGEERNRGNFPPRFSGRQFPNYSSELNVNALELEDSALYLCASSPAGGRSGNTEAFFGQGTRLTVV.

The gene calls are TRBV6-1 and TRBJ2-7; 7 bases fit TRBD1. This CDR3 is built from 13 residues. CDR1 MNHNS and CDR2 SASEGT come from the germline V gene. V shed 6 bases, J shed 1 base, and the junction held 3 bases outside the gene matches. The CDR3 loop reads CASSDRASYEQYF. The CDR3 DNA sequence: TGTGCCAGCAGCGACAGGGCTTCCTACGAGCAGTACTTC.

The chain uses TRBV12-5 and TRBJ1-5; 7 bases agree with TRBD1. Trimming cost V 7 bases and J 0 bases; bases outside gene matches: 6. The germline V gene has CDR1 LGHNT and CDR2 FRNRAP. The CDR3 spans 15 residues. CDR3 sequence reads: CASAPGTASNQPQHF. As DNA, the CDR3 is TGTGCTAGTGCCCCCGGGACAGCTAGCAATCAGCCCCAGCATTTT.

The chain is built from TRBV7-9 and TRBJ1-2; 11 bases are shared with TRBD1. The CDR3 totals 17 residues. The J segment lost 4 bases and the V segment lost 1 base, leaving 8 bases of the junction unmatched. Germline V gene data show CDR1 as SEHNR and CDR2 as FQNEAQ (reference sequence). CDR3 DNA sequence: TGTGCCAGCAGCTTAGAAGGGACAGGGGGAAGCACCTATGGCTACACCTTC. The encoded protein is CASSLEGTGGSTYGYTF.

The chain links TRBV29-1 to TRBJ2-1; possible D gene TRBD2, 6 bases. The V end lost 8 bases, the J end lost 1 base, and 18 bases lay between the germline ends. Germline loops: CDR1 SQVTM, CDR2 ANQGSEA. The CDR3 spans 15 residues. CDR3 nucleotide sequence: TGCAGCACCTCCGGAGGGAGCGGGTCCTACAATGAGCAGTTCTTC. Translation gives CSTSGGSGSYNEQFF.

CDR3 region: CASSLVPRALNEKLFF. The CDR3 nucleotides are TGTGCCAGCAGCTTGGTCCCCAGGGCGCTTAATGAAAAACTGTTTTTT. This chain links TRBV7-2 with TRBJ1-4; D perhaps matches TRBD1 (5 bases). V gave up 3 bases and J gave up 4 bases, with 15 bases separating them. This CDR3 region has 16 residues. CDR1 is SGHTA and CDR2 is FQGNSA in the germline V gene.

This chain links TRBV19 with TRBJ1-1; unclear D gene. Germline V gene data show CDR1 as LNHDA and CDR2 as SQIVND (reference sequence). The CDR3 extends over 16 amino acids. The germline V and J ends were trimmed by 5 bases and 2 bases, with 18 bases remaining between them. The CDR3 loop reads CASSFRPPPRNTEAFF. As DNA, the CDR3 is TGTGCCAGTAGTTTCCGCCCCCCTCCGCGCAACACTGAAGCTTTCTTT.

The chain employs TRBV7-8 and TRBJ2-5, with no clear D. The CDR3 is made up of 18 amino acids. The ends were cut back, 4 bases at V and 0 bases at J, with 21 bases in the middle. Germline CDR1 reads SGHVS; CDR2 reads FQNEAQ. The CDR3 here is CASSSPLSRVTYQETQYF. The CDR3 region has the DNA TGTGCCAGCAGCTCGCCTCTGTCGCGCGTAACCTACCAAGAGACCCAGTACTTC.

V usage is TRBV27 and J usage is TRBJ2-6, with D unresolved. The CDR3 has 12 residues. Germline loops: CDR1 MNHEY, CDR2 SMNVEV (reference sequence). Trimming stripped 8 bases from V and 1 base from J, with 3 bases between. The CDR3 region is CASLSGANVLTF. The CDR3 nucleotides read TGTGCCAGCCTGTCTGGGGCCAACGTCCTGACTTTC.

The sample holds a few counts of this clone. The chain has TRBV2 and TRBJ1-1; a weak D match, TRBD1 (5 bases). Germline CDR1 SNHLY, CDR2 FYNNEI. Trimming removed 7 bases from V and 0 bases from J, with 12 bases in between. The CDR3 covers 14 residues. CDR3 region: CASILTAMNTEAFF. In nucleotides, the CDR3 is TGTGCCAGCATTTTGACAGCCATGAACACTGAAGCTTTCTTT.

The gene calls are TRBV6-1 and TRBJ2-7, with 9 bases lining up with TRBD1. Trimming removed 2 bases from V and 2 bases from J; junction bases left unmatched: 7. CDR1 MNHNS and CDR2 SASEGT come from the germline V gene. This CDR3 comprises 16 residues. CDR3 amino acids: CASSELGQGTAYEQYF. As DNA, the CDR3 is TGTGCCAGCAGTGAATTGGGACAGGGAACTGCCTACGAGCAGTACTTC.

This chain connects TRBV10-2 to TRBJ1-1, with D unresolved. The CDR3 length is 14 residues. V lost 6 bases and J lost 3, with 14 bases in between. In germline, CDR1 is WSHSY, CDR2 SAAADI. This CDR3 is CASSRAGWDTEAFF. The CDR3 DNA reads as TGCGCCAGCAGCCGAGCGGGGTGGGACACTGAAGCTTTCTTT.

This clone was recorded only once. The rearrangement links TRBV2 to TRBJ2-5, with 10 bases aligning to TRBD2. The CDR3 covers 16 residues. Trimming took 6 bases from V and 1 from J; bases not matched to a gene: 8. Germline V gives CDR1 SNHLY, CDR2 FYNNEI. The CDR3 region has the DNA TGTGCCAGCAGGTCGTTACTAGCGGGGAGCCAAGAGACCCAGTACTTC. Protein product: CASRSLLAGSQETQYF.

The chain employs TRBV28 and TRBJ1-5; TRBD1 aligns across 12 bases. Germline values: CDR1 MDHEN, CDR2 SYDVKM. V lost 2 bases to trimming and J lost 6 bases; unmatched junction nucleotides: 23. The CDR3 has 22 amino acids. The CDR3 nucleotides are TGTGCCAGCAGTTTAATAATATTAAGAGCCGGGACAGGGGGCAAGGGGGGTCAGCCCCAGCATTTT. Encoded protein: CASSLIILRAGTGGKGGQPQHF.

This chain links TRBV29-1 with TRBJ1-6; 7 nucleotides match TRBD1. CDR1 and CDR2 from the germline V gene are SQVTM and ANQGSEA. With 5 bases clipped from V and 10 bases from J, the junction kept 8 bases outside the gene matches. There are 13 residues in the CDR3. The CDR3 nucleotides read TGCAGCGTTACCCGGGACAGAGAATCACCCCTCCACTTT. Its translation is CSVTRDRESPLHF.